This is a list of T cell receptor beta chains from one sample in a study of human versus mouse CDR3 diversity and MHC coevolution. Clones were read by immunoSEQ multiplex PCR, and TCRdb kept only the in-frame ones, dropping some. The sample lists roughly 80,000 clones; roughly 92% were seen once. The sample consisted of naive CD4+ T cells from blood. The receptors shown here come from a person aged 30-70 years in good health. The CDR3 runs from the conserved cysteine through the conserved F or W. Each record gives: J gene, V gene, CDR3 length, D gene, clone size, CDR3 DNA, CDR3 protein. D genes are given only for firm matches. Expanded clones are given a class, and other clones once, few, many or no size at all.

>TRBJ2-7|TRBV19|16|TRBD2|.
TGTGCCAGTAGTATCGGGGGACTAGCGTTAAAGTACGAGCAGTACTTC
CASSIGGLALKYEQYF
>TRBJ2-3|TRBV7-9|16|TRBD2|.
TGTGCCAGCAGCTTACGCAGCGGGGGGGTGACAGATACGCAGTATTTT
CASSLRSGGVTDTQYF
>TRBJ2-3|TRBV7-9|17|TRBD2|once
TGTGCCAGCAGCGGACCGTTTGGGACTACCTACACAGATACGCAGTATTTT
CASSGPFGTTYTDTQYF
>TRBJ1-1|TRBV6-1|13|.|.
TGTGCCAGCAGCGGACAGTTAAACACTGAAGCTTTCTTT
CASSGQLNTEAFF
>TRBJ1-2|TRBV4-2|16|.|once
TGTGCCAGCAGCCAAGAGGGCAGCAGGGGTATAGGGGGCTACACCTTC
CASSQEGSRGIGGYTF
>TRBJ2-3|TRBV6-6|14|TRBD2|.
TGTGCCAGCAGTCCTAGCGGGGGGGCAGATACGCAGTATTTT
CASSPSGGADTQYF
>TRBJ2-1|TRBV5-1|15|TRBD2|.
TGCGCCAGCAGCTTGGTGTCTAGCGGGAGTAATGAGCAGTTCTTC
CASSLVSSGSNEQFF
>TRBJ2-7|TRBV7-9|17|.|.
TGTGCCAGCAGCTTAGCGTTGGCAGGGGATAGTTTCTACGAGCAGTACTTC
CASSLALAGDSFYEQYF
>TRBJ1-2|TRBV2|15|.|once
TGTGCCAGCAGTGAACCGGGGAAAGCTAACTATGGCTACACCTTC
CASSEPGKANYGYTF
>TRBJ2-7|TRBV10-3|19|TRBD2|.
TGTGCCATCAGTGAGGGAGCGGGAGCTCGGAAGGGGGGGGGCTACGAGCAGTACTTC
CAISEGAGARKGGGYEQYF
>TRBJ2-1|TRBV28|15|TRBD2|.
TGTGCCAGCATCTCTAGCGGGAGCTCCTACAATGAGCAGTTCTTC
CASISSGSSYNEQFF
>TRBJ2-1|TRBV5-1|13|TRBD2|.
TGCGCCAGCCGGGCGGGAGGATACAATGAGCAGTTCTTC
CASRAGGYNEQFF